The 9 T cell receptor beta chains below were found in one sample sequenced in a study of lymphopenia after photon versus proton radiotherapy (dated by TCRdb to the late 2010s). Library preparation used the immunoSEQ multiplex PCR assay. TCRdb holds this immuneACCESS table with in-frame rearrangements only. Some clones are missing; in checked studies, unresolved V genes explain under half, and the rest has no known cause. The sample table shows tens of thousands of clones, and 80% to 95% are seen once. About 10% of the sample belongs to the ten largest clones. The source material was peripheral blood, sampled from a patient treated with proton-based radiotherapy. The receptors were sampled from an older woman with pancreatic cancer. Some clones in this sample may be carry-over from other donors' samples.

The chain joins TRBV5-5 to TRBJ2-7; no clear D. The CDR3 sequence is 11 residues long. Trimming removed 0 bases at V and 6 bases at J, with 4 bases between. Germline V gene sequence: CDR1 SGHKS, CDR2 YYEKEE (reference sequence). DNA of the CDR3: TGTGCCAGCAGCTTGGTTGGCGAGCAGTACTTC. This codes for CASSLVGEQYF. Combining the CDR3 with reference TRBV5-5 and TRBJ2-7 gives the whole variable domain DAGVTQSPTHLIKTRGQQVTLRCSPISGHKSVSWYQQVLGQGPQFIFQYYEKEERGRGNFPDRFSARQFPNYSSELNVNALLLGDSALYLCASSLVGEQYFGPGTRLTVT.

This sequence joins TRBV25-1 and TRBJ2-7; TRBD1 might be the D (6 bases). CDR3 length: 15 amino acids. Germline-derived CDR1 and CDR2 are MGHDK and SYGVNS. Trimming removed 2 bases from V and 1 base from J, with 12 bases in between. CDR3 residues: CASSEIIGGSYEQYF. The CDR3 DNA is TGTGCCAGCAGTGAAATTATAGGGGGTTCCTACGAGCAGTACTTC.

This clone has a single count. The J gene is TRBJ1-4, the V gene TRBV5-1; D perhaps matches TRBD1 (5 bases). In germline, CDR1 is SGHRS, CDR2 YFSETQ. The CDR3 loop spans 16 amino acids. Trimming took 3 bases from V and 2 from J, leaving 14 bases between them. This CDR3 is CASSSGGTGTNEKLFF. The DNA of the CDR3 is TGCGCCAGCAGCTCGGGAGGGACGGGCACTAATGAAAAACTGTTTTTT. The full variable domain, completed using reference TRBV5-1 and TRBJ1-4, is KAGVTQTPRYLIKTRGQQVTLSCSPISGHRSVSWYQQTPGQGLQFLFEYFSETQRNKGNFPGRFSGRQFSNSRSEMNVSTLELGDSALYLCASSSGGTGTNEKLFFGSGTQLSVL.

DNA of the CDR3: TGCGCCAGCAGCCAAGAACGGGCCAGCGCAGATACGCAGTATTTT. Residues: CASSQERASADTQYF. The chain recombines TRBV4-1 with TRBJ2-3; D is unresolved. There are 15 residues in the CDR3. Germline lookup yields CDR1 MGHRA and CDR2 YSYEKL. V lost 0 bases and J 4 bases, leaving 11 bases between the germline ends.

J is TRBJ1-4 and V is TRBV28; unclear D gene. The V gene's germline CDR1 is MDHEN and CDR2 SYDVKM. V was cut by 2 bases and J by 4 bases, with 11 bases left in between. The CDR3 has 15 residues. CDR3 sequence reads: CASSLADIRNEKLFF. The DNA of the CDR3 is TGTGCCAGCAGTTTAGCCGACATCCGTAATGAAAAACTGTTTTTT.

The V call is TRBV14, the J call TRBJ1-1, with D hard to call. Trimming shortened V by 4 bases and J by 4 bases, and 13 bases separated the two germline ends. CDR3 length: 14 amino acids. Germline assignment: CDR1 SGHDN and CDR2 FVKESK. CDR3 nucleotides: TGTGCCAGCAGCCCGATGATGGGAGGCACTGAAGCTTTCTTT. Encoded protein: CASSPMMGGTEAFF. The entire variable domain, with the rest obtained from reference TRBV14 and TRBJ1-1, is as follows: EAGVTQFPSHSVIEKGQTVTLRCDPISGHDNLYWYRRVMGKEIKFLLHFVKESKQDESGMPNNRFLAERTGGTYSTLKVQPAELEDSGVYFCASSPMMGGTEAFFGQGTRLTVV.

This chain uses TRBV18 with TRBJ2-3, with D hard to call. V lost 0 bases and J lost 0, with 4 bases in between. The CDR3 covers 14 residues. Germline CDR1 KGHSH, CDR2 LQKENI. The CDR3 sequence: CASSPPSSTDTQYF. DNA of the CDR3: TGTGCCAGCTCACCACCCTCTAGCACAGATACGCAGTATTTT.

The chain combines TRBV20-1 with TRBJ2-1; D call uncertain. There are 10 residues in the CDR3. The V and J ends lost 3 bases and 5 bases respectively, with 2 bases between them. The germline CDR1 and CDR2 sequences are DFQATT and SNEGSKA (reference sequence). The CDR3 sequence is CSARDNEQFF. The DNA for the CDR3 is TGCAGTGCTAGGGACAATGAGCAGTTCTTC.

Here the CDR3 DNA reads TGTGCCAGCAGCCTTACAGGGGGGAACAACGAGCAGTACTTC. Its translation: CASSLTGGNNEQYF. The chain has TRBV6-6 and TRBJ2-7; 8 bases line up with TRBD1. Germline V lookup: CDR1 MNHNY, CDR2 SVGAGI (reference sequence). The ends lost 6 bases at V and 5 bases at J; junction bases unmatched: 9. The CDR3 is 14 residues long.